The clone carrying this T cell receptor beta chain came up many times. The antigen is undetermined. These data originate in a study of CD8+CD57+ T cells in acquired aplastic anemia. Study background: CD4+ and CD8+ cells, once sorted, gave DNA averaging roughly 3 ug. Where healthy donors were concerned, CD4+ cells averaged about 11 million reads.

Trimming took off 3 bases at V and 4 bases at J, with 10 bases between the two ends. The CDR3 is 14 amino acids. Germline V gives CDR1 SNHLY, CDR2 FYNNEI. Genomic DNA was employed as the template in profiling TCR beta VDJ and CDR3. TCRdb itself ran the reads through MiXCR, one entry per CDR3 protein. This table holds about 180,000 distinct CDR3 sequences, approximately 46% found once. The study's findings and limits: Fewer than 30 shared CD8+ CDR3s appeared highly expressed within patients' immunodominant clones. Between patients and controls, CD8+ Simpson's diversity did not vary significantly.

The chain combines TRBV2 with TRBJ1-5; D gene ambiguous. The specimen was sorted CD4+, CD8+, or CD8+CD57+ T cells (not recorded which) from PBMCs. This sequence originates from a human donor in good health. The CDR3 reads CASSDSLGNQPQHF. The CDR3 region has the DNA TGTGCCAGCAGTGACAGTCTAGGTAATCAGCCCCAGCATTTT.